A single sample is the source of the 16 T cell receptor beta chains below, sequenced in a study of T cells in women clearing cervical HPV infection. TCRdb keeps only in-frame clones here, not all; method: immunoSEQ multiplex PCR. The sample totals about 23,000 clones; its top ten clones hold about 9%. Sequencing was done on a sample of blood buffy coat. All receptors come from a woman between 18 and 70 years old with a cervical HPV16 infection that either progressed to CIN3+ or cleared (not recorded which).

As regards this clone: The read falls 3 residues short of the CDR3 end, and the missing part is taken from the germline J gene. The genes are TRBV12-3 or TRBV12-4 and TRBJ1-2; 8 bases fit TRBD1. The CDR3 is 13 amino acids. Losses at the gene ends were 3 bases for V and 5 bases for J; bases not matched to a gene: 2. CDR3 loop: CASSLTGEYGYTF. The part of the CDR3 DNA that was read is TGTGCCAGCAGTTTGACAGGGGAGTATGGC.

Points on this clone: The DNA ends 3 residues before the CDR3 does, and the rest of the CDR3 is filled in from the germline J gene. The rearrangement joins TRBV19 to TRBJ2-7, with 7 bases identical to TRBD1. The CDR3 has 15 amino acids. V gave up 1 base and J gave up 3 bases; unmatched junction bases: 6. Germline CDR1 LNHDA, CDR2 SQIVND (reference sequence). The part of the CDR3 DNA that was read is TGTGCCAGTAGTATAGCAGCCGACAGGGTCTACGAG. It specifies CASSIAADRVYE. The entire CDR3 is CASSIAADRVYEQYF. Filled out from reference TRBV19 and TRBJ2-7, the complete variable domain reads DGGITQSPKYLFRKEGQNVTLSCEQNLNHDAMYWYRQDPGQGLRLIYYSQIVNDFQKGDIAEGYSVSREKKESFPLTVTSAQKNPTAFYLCASSIAADRVYEQYFGPGTRLTVT.

About this clone: The CDR3 end falls 3 residues outside the read, so it is completed with the germline J gene. The V and J genes are TRBV18 and TRBJ1-1; 10 bases are shared with TRBD1. Per germline, CDR1 KGHSH and CDR2 LQKENI. CDR3 size: 14 residues. V lost 3 bases, J lost 4 bases, and 2 bases stayed unmatched. The part of the CDR3 DNA that was read is TGTGCCAGCTCACCTGGGGACAGGGGCACTGAA. Its translation is CASSPGDRGTE. The CDR3 in its entirety is CASSPGDRGTEAFF.

Of note for this clone: The read ends 3 residues shy of where the CDR3 ends; the end is completed using the germline J gene. V is TRBV20-1 and J is TRBJ1-1; TRBD1 matches 10 bases. Germline CDR1 reads DFQATT; CDR2 reads SNEGSKA (reference sequence). The CDR3 runs 15 residues. Trimming cost V 5 bases and J 7 bases; bases outside gene matches: 13. The CDR3 bases that were read are TGCAGTGCTCCAGTCGGACAGGGGGTTTCGGGTGAA. Residues: CSAPVGQGVSGE. The whole CDR3 sequence is CSAPVGQGVSGEAFF.

Concerning this clone itself: Read sequence stops 3 residues before the CDR3 end, and the germline J gene provides the missing end. This chain joins TRBV7-2 and TRBJ2-3, with 7 bases lining up with TRBD1. This CDR3 spans 13 amino acids. Germline CDR1 is SGHTA and CDR2 is FQGNSA. The V and J ends lost 5 bases and 6 bases, in that order; junction bases with no gene match: 5. The sequenced CDR3 bases are TGTGCCAGCAGCCCGACAGGGTGGGATACG. Protein product: CASSPTGWDT. In full, the CDR3 is CASSPTGWDTQYF.

On this clone itself: The sequence runs out 3 residues before the end of the CDR3; the remainder is reconstructed from the germline J gene. V usage is TRBV7-2 and J usage is TRBJ2-3; no clear D. The CDR3 consists of 15 residues. Germline CDR1 SGHTA, CDR2 FQGNSA. The V end was cut by 5 bases, the J end by 0 bases, with 12 bases between. CDR3 DNA, as far as it was read: TGTGCCAGCAGCCCTCAGGTGCTGAGCACAGATACG. Translated, it gives CASSPQVLSTDT. From start to end, the CDR3 is CASSPQVLSTDTQYF.

A remark on this clone: With the read ending 3 residues before the CDR3 end, the germline J gene is used to fill in that end. This chain connects TRBV5-6 to TRBJ1-1; TRBD1 is a possible D gene (6 bases). This CDR3 is built from 14 residues. V was clipped by 4 bases and J by 1 base, with 11 bases between them. Germline CDR1 reads SGHDT; CDR2 reads YYEEEE. The CDR3 loop is CASSVGHENTEAFF. The DNA read from the CDR3 is TGTGCCAGCAGCGTGGGACACGAGAACACTGAA.

Notes on this clone: The observed sequence ends 3 residues before the CDR3 terminus, with the missing tail filled in from the germline J gene. This chain links TRBV12-3 or TRBV12-4 with TRBJ2-7, with 7 nucleotides matching TRBD1. The CDR3 length is 14 residues. Trimming removed 3 bases from V and 2 bases from J; junction bases left unmatched: 4. This chain's CDR3 is CASSFLDRPYEQYF. CDR3 bases read: TGTGCCAGCAGTTTTTTGGACAGGCCCTACGAG.

To note about this clone: Coverage ceases 3 residues before the CDR3 finishes, and the germline J gene fills in the end. The rearrangement joins TRBV4-2 to TRBJ2-2, with TRBD2 matching 12 bases. Germline V gene sequence: CDR1 LGHNA, CDR2 YNFKEQ. V lost 6 bases to trimming and J lost 4 bases; unmatched junction nucleotides: 6. This CDR3 spans 16 amino acids. The CDR3: CASRSSSGRATGELFF. The DNA read from the CDR3 is TGTGCCAGCAGGTCCTCTAGCGGGAGGGCCACCGGGGAG.

Concerning this clone itself: The CDR3 end lies 3 residues beyond the end of the read and is filled in from the germline J gene. The rearrangement uses TRBV20-1 and TRBJ2-3; 8 bases agree with TRBD1. The V gene's germline CDR1 is DFQATT and CDR2 SNEGSKA (reference sequence). The V gene end was trimmed by 5 bases and the J gene end by 4 bases; junction bases not matched to a gene: 5. This CDR3 region has 13 residues. CDR3 amino acids: CSAQQGVADTQYF. CDR3 DNA (partial): TGCAGTGCTCAACAGGGGGTCGCAGATACG.

Comments on this clone: A read error may account for a junction end that differs from germline. The sequenced fragment ends 3 residues before the CDR3 boundary, so the rest is inferred from the germline J gene. The chain couples TRBV4-2 to TRBJ1-2; D is possibly TRBD1 (6 bases). The CDR3 has 15 amino acids. Germline assignment: CDR1 LGHNA and CDR2 YNFKEQ. Incomplete CDR3 DNA: TGCGCCAGCAGCCAAGAAATTGGCAGGGGTCTTGGC. This sequence encodes CASSQEIGRGLG. The whole CDR3 reads CASSQEIGRGLGYTF.

Note on this clone: Its ends do not fully match the called genes, so a read error is possible. The read falls 3 residues short of the CDR3 end, and the missing part is taken from the germline J gene. The J gene is TRBJ2-5, the V gene TRBV7-7, with 8 bases matching TRBD1. Germline CDR1 and CDR2: SSHAT and FNYEAQ (reference sequence). The CDR3 covers 15 residues. The CDR3 reads CASSLQGQAQETQYF. The covered CDR3 bases are TGTGCTAGCAGCTTACAGGGACAGGCCCAAGAGACC.

As concerns this clone: The CDR3 is cut off 3 residues early in the read; its end comes from the germline J gene. The genes are TRBV7-8 and TRBJ2-3; unclear D gene. CDR3 size: 14 residues. V dropped 3 bases and J dropped 0 bases, with 7 bases sitting between them. Germline-derived CDR1 and CDR2 are SGHVS and FQNEAQ. The CDR3 loop is CASSFTESTDTQYF. The CDR3 DNA, read in part, is TGTGCCAGCAGCTTCACAGAAAGCACAGATACG.

With respect to this clone: The read halts 3 residues ahead of the CDR3 end, with the missing end drawn from the germline J gene. The chain carries TRBV6-2 or TRBV6-3 and TRBJ2-1; TRBD2 matches 8 bases. With 4 bases clipped from V and 5 bases from J, the junction kept 10 bases outside the gene matches. The germline V gene has CDR1 MNHEY and CDR2 SVGEGT. This CDR3 is 16 amino acids long. The sequenced part of the CDR3 DNA is TGTGCCAGCAGTTTAGCGGGAAACAAACTGAACAATGAG. It specifies CASSLAGNKLNNE. The whole CDR3 reads CASSLAGNKLNNEQFF.

As regards this clone: The CDR3 end lies 3 residues beyond the end of the read and is filled in from the germline J gene. The gene calls are TRBV3-1 (or the pseudogene TRBV3-2) and TRBJ2-7; 10 nucleotides match TRBD1. The CDR3 runs to 16 residues. V lost 2 bases to trimming and J lost 1 base; unmatched junction nucleotides: 5. The germline V gene encodes CDR1 LGHDT and CDR2 YNNKEL (reference sequence). The CDR3 DNA, read in part, is TGTGCCAGCAGCCAACCGACAGGGGGCGCGTCCTACGAG. This codes for CASSQPTGGASYE. The CDR3, in full, reads CASSQPTGGASYEQYF.

As to this clone: The read is 3 residues too short to cover the CDR3 end, so that end is filled in from the germline J gene. V usage is TRBV28 and J usage is TRBJ2-7; 11 bases line up with TRBD1. CDR3 length equals 16 residues. CDR1 is MDHEN and CDR2 is SYDVKM in the germline V gene. The trim removed 2 bases at V and 5 bases at J, leaving 8 bases unmatched. CDR3 DNA (partial): TGTGCCAGCAGTTTAAGCGGGACAGGGGGGTTTCACGAG. Amino acids: CASSLSGTGGFHE. The CDR3 as a whole reads CASSLSGTGGFHEQYF. Supplemented by reference TRBV28 and TRBJ2-7, the full variable domain reads DVKVTQSSRYLVKRTGEKVFLECVQDMDHENMFWYRQDPGLGLRLIYFSYDVKMKEKGDIPEGYSVSREKKERFSLILESASTNQTSMYLCASSLSGTGGFHEQYFGPGTRLTVT.